The next 32 T cell receptor beta chains were all read from a single sample in a study of CD8 T cells in ankylosing spondylitis. TCRdb independently ran MiXCR on the 5' RACE reads; one entry per CDR3 protein. The sample includes about 92,000 distinct CDR3 sequences, roughly 8.8% of them seen just once. The specimen was blood, either unsorted or a sorted T cell fraction (not recorded which). All receptors derive from a male donor with ankylosing spondylitis or in good health (not recorded which).

This clonotype was found a few times. The chain employs TRBV7-8 and TRBJ2-3; 15 bases agree with TRBD2. There are 18 residues in the CDR3. Germline trimming cut 5 bases from V and 0 bases from J; bases unmatched to any gene: 6. Germline-derived CDR1 and CDR2 are SGHVS and FQNEAQ. The CDR3 spells CASSPGLAGGKSTDTQYF. The CDR3 coding sequence is TGTGCCAGCAGCCCCGGACTAGCGGGGGGGAAAAGCACAGATACGCAGTATTTT.

This clonotype was observed many times. The rearrangement links TRBV5-5 to TRBJ1-1, with D tentatively TRBD1 (5 bases). This CDR3 has 16 amino acids. CDR1 and CDR2 (germline): SGHKS, YYEKEE (reference sequence). V was shortened by 1 base and J by 0 bases, with 13 bases between the two germline ends. The CDR3 here is CASSLSGGRMNTEAFF. The CDR3 DNA follows: TGTGCCAGCAGCTTGTCGGGGGGACGGATGAACACTGAAGCTTTCTTT.

Regarding this clonotype: Since a much larger clone is just one base distant, this may be a read error. The chain combines TRBV5-5 with TRBJ2-2, with D possibly being TRBD1 or TRBD2 (5 bases each). This CDR3 has 15 residues. The germline CDR1 and CDR2 sequences are SGHKS and YYEKEE (reference sequence). CDR3: CAGSLEVRASGELFF. DNA for the CDR3: TGTGCCGGCAGCTTGGAGGTCAGGGCCTCCGGGGAGCTGTTTTTT.

This clonotype has at least ten counts. The CDR3 protein is CASSENRGGYTGELFF. The CDR3 DNA reads as TGTGCCAGCAGCGAAAACAGGGGCGGGTACACCGGGGAGCTGTTTTTT. The chain is built from TRBV6-1 and TRBJ2-2; TRBD1 matches 7 bases. Per the germline V gene, CDR1 is MNHNS and CDR2 is SASEGT. V lost 6 bases and J lost 3; bases outside the gene matches: 10. The CDR3 runs 16 residues.

This clonotype was observed at least ten times. The chain uses TRBV20-1 and TRBJ1-5; D gene ambiguous. Germline CDR1 DFQATT, CDR2 SNEGSKA (reference sequence). Trimming took off 0 bases at V and 0 bases at J, with 18 bases between the two ends. CDR3 length equals 18 residues. The CDR3 nucleotides read TGCAGTGCTAGAGATGAGGGCGGAGAACCTTATAGCAATCAGCCCCAGCATTTT. Encoded protein: CSARDEGGEPYSNQPQHF.

This clonotype occurred many times. This chain joins TRBV6-1 and TRBJ2-7; TRBD2 agrees at 11 bases. CDR3 length equals 14 residues. V was clipped by 5 bases and J by 6 bases; unmatched bases: 6. Germline lookup yields CDR1 MNHNS and CDR2 SASEGT. DNA for the CDR3: TGTGCCAGCAGTAAGACTAGCGGGAAATTCGAGCAGTACTTC. Amino acids: CASSKTSGKFEQYF.

This clonotype was seen a handful of times. The chain combines TRBV7-9 with TRBJ2-3; 9 nucleotides align to TRBD1. This CDR3 region has 13 residues. Trimming took 7 bases from V and 6 from J; bases not matched to a gene: 5. Germline V gene data show CDR1 as SEHNR and CDR2 as FQNEAQ (reference sequence). The CDR3 nucleotides read TGTGCCAGCAAGGGACAGGGCGTTGATACGCAGTATTTT. Its translation: CASKGQGVDTQYF.

This clonotype was picked up many times. The chain uses TRBV5-1 and TRBJ2-5; 7 bases match TRBD2. CDR3 length: 17 amino acids. The germline CDR1 and CDR2 sequences are SGHRS and YFSETQ. Germline trimming cut 3 bases from V and 2 bases from J; bases unmatched to any gene: 13. In DNA form, the CDR3 reads TGCGCCAGCAGCTCCCCTCATGGGCGGGGGAATCAAGAGACCCAGTACTTC. It specifies CASSSPHGRGNQETQYF.

In its sample, this clonotype was seen many times. V gene TRBV15 combines with J gene TRBJ2-3, with D maybe TRBD1 (6 bases). The CDR3 extends over 15 amino acids. From germline, CDR1 is LNHNV and CDR2 YYDKDF (reference sequence). Trimming cost V 0 bases and J 6 bases, with 13 bases left between them. The CDR3: CATSRETGSDDTQYF. In nucleotides, the CDR3 is TGTGCCACCAGCAGAGAGACAGGATCAGATGATACGCAGTATTTT.

This clonotype was seen ten or more times. The rearrangement joins TRBV14 to TRBJ2-5; D is unresolved. There are 13 residues in the CDR3. Per germline, CDR1 SGHDN and CDR2 FVKESK. The V end was cut by 2 bases, the J end by 4 bases, with 8 bases between. CDR3 sequence: CASSQHESETQYF. CDR3 nucleotides: TGTGCCAGCAGCCAACACGAATCAGAGACCCAGTACTTC.

A remark on this clonotype: This may come from a read error, since a much larger clone is one base off. This chain joins TRBV7-8 and TRBJ2-5; the match to TRBD1 covers 8 bases. Germline CDR1 is SGHVS and CDR2 is FQNEAQ. There are 14 residues in the CDR3. The CDR3 DNA is TGTACCAGCAGCTTAAACAGGGGGAGGGAGACCCAGTACTTC. Its translation: CTSSLNRGRETQYF.

This clonotype was seen ten or more times. The rearrangement links TRBV5-1 to TRBJ2-5; TRBD1 agrees at 8 bases. Germline V lookup: CDR1 SGHRS, CDR2 YFSETQ. This CDR3 region has 13 residues. J gave up 5 bases and V 3 bases, and 3 bases lay outside the gene matches. The CDR3 bases are TGCGCCAGCAGCTGGACAGGGCGGGAGACCCAGTACTTC. This sequence encodes CASSWTGRETQYF.

The sample holds many counts of this clonotype. This chain connects TRBV6-5 to TRBJ2-1; TRBD2 aligns across 12 bases. CDR3 length: 17 amino acids. Germline V gene lookup returns CDR1 MNHEY and CDR2 SVGAGI. Trimming removed 0 bases from V and 4 bases from J; junction bases left unmatched: 4. The CDR3 is CASSYSGLAGIYNEQFF. Here the CDR3 DNA reads TGTGCCAGCAGTTACTCTGGACTAGCGGGGATATACAATGAGCAGTTCTTC.

This clonotype was seen many times. The chain couples TRBV2 to TRBJ2-3; no reliable D call. Trimming took off 6 bases at V and 4 bases at J, with 14 bases between the two ends. Germline V gene lookup returns CDR1 SNHLY and CDR2 FYNNEI. The CDR3 is 14 residues long. The CDR3 nucleotides are TGTGCCAGCAGAATGGGTCTCCAAGCAGATACGCAGTATTTT. It yields the protein CASRMGLQADTQYF.

This clonotype has a count of ten or more. This sequence joins TRBV7-8 and TRBJ2-2, with TRBD1 matching 10 bases. The CDR3 has 16 residues. Germline V gene sequence: CDR1 SGHVS, CDR2 FQNEAQ. Germline trimming cut 4 bases from V and 6 bases from J; bases unmatched to any gene: 8. This CDR3 is CASSSRQGAEAGELFF. CDR3 sequence (DNA): TGTGCCAGCAGCTCCCGACAGGGGGCTGAAGCCGGGGAGCTGTTTTTT. The whole variable domain, filled in from reference TRBV7-8 and TRBJ2-2, reads GAGVSQSPRYKVAKRGQDVALRCDPISGHVSLFWYQQALGQGPEFLTYFQNEAQLDKSGLPSDRFFAERPEGSVSTLKIQRTQQEDSAVYLCASSSRQGAEAGELFFGEGSRLTVL.

This clonotype was seen ten or more times. V and J are TRBV10-1 and TRBJ1-3; D is unresolved. This CDR3 is 15 amino acids long. V lost 7 bases to trimming and J lost 1 base, with 14 bases between them. Germline values: CDR1 WNHNN, CDR2 SYGVQD (reference sequence). The CDR3 DNA sequence: TGCGCCAGCAACCCCGGGCGGGGATCTGGAAACACCATATATTTT. This gives the protein CASNPGRGSGNTIYF.

V is TRBV7-9 and J is TRBJ1-5, with D perhaps matching TRBD1 (6 bases). The CDR3 sequence is 14 residues long. The V and J ends lost 3 bases and 3 bases respectively, with 9 bases between them. Germline CDR1 SEHNR, CDR2 FQNEAQ (reference sequence). The CDR3 DNA reads TGTGCCAGCAGCTTCAGGGACACCAATCAGCCCCAGCATTTT. This codes for CASSFRDTNQPQHF.

In this sample, this clonotype turned up once. This chain joins TRBV3-1 and TRBJ1-2; no clear D gene. V was trimmed by 5 bases and J by 7 bases, leaving 14 bases between them. Germline V CDR1 and CDR2: LGHDT, YNNKEL (reference sequence). CDR3 length: 13 amino acids. CDR3 region: CASSSGDAGGYTF. CDR3 bases: TGTGCCAGCAGCTCCGGAGACGCAGGTGGCTACACCTTC.

This clonotype came up many times. The rearrangement joins TRBV20-1 to TRBJ2-7; no clear D. CDR1 and CDR2 from the germline V gene are DFQATT and SNEGSKA (reference sequence). The V end lost 6 bases, the J end lost 1 base, and 13 bases lay between the germline ends. The CDR3 is 13 residues long. As DNA, the CDR3 is TGCAGTGCCCGTCCAGACGGTTCCTACGAGCAGTACTTC. Protein: CSARPDGSYEQYF.

This clonotype was recorded many times. This chain links TRBV19 with TRBJ2-1, with 9 bases that match TRBD1. V dropped 5 bases and J dropped 8; count of bases not matched to a gene: 10. CDR1 is LNHDA, CDR2 SQIVND, per germline (reference sequence). The CDR3 consists of 15 residues. CDR3 residues: CASSRGDRDFDEQFF. Here the CDR3 DNA reads TGTGCCAGTAGTCGTGGGGACAGGGATTTCGATGAGCAGTTCTTC. The full variable domain, in which reference TRBV19 and TRBJ2-1 provide the parts outside the CDR3, is DGGITQSPKYLFRKEGQNVTLSCEQNLNHDAMYWYRQDPGQGLRLIYYSQIVNDFQKGDIAEGYSVSREKKESFPLTVTSAQKNPTAFYLCASSRGDRDFDEQFFGPGTRLTVL.

As regards this clonotype: This may arise from a read error, as a much more abundant clone is one base away. This rearrangement joins TRBV12-3 or TRBV12-4 to TRBJ2-7, with TRBD1 matching 7 bases. The CDR3 is 12 amino acids. With V trimmed by 5 bases and J by 6 bases, 4 bases remained unmatched. For the CDR3, the DNA is TGTGCCAGCAGTCCCGGACAGGCCGAGCAGTACTTC. It codes for CASSPGQAEQYF.

The chain employs TRBV30 and TRBJ2-5; tentative D call: TRBD1 (7 bases). The V gene lost 0 bases and the J gene lost 5 bases, with 10 bases spanning the gap. Germline V gene data show CDR1 as GTSNPN and CDR2 as SVGIG (reference sequence). The CDR3 sequence is 13 residues long. The DNA of the CDR3 is TGTGCCTGGAGTGTACAGGGGAGGGAGACCCAGTACTTC. It is translated as CAWSVQGRETQYF.

This clonotype was picked up many times. The chain combines TRBV4-2 with TRBJ2-3; D gene ambiguous. V was clipped by 3 bases and J by 4 bases, with 5 bases between them. Germline CDR1 reads LGHNA; CDR2 reads YNFKEQ. This CDR3 is built from 12 residues. The CDR3 coding sequence is TGTGCCAGCAGCCACGGCCCAGATACGCAGTATTTT. Its protein is CASSHGPDTQYF.

The chain carries TRBV6-1 and TRBJ1-2; no clear D gene. CDR3 length equals 13 residues. The germline V gene encodes CDR1 MNHNS and CDR2 SASEGT. Trimming stripped 6 bases from V and 8 bases from J, with 16 bases between. CDR3 coding DNA: TGTGCCAGCAGCACCGAAGGGTGGTACGGCTACACCTTC. This encodes CASSTEGWYGYTF.

J is TRBJ2-2 and V is TRBV9, with D unresolved. CDR1 and CDR2 (germline): SGDLS, YYNGEE. V lost 3 bases and J 7 bases, leaving 7 bases between the germline ends. CDR3 length equals 12 residues. This CDR3 is CASSELYGELFF. CDR3 DNA: TGTGCCAGCAGCGAGCTATACGGGGAGCTGTTTTTT.

This clonotype was observed many times. The V and J genes are TRBV6-5 and TRBJ2-3, with D unclear. The CDR3 has 13 amino acids. The germline gives CDR1 MNHEY, CDR2 SVGAGI. Trimming removed 4 bases from V and 2 bases from J, with 7 bases in between. The CDR3 coding sequence is TGTGCCAGCAGTTTTGTAATCACAGATACGCAGTATTTT. Translation gives CASSFVITDTQYF.

This clonotype was seen many times. The chain carries TRBV3-1 and TRBJ1-5; D uncertain. Germline CDR1 is LGHDT and CDR2 is YNNKEL (reference sequence). The length of the CDR3 is 12 residues. Trimming took off 4 bases at V and 6 bases at J, with 7 bases between the two ends. The CDR3, as DNA: TGTGCCAGCAGCCTGTGGGGTCAGCCCCAGCATTTT. Translation gives CASSLWGQPQHF.

The chain combines TRBV10-3 with TRBJ2-5; D call uncertain. V was shortened by 1 base and J by 5 bases, with 14 bases between the two germline ends. CDR3 length: 15 amino acids. The germline CDR1 and CDR2 sequences are ENHRY and SYGVKD. The CDR3 bases are TGTGCCATCAGTGAGTTGGCCGTAGACGGGGAGACCCAGTACTTC. Translating it yields CAISELAVDGETQYF.

This clonotype was picked up many times. The chain recombines TRBV28 with TRBJ1-3; D unresolved. This CDR3 has 13 amino acids. V dropped 2 bases and J dropped 3 bases, with 5 bases sitting between them. CDR1 and CDR2 (germline): MDHEN, SYDVKM. The CDR3 spells CASSLEYGNTIYF. Written as DNA, the CDR3 is TGTGCCAGCAGTTTAGAGTATGGAAACACCATATATTTT.

In its sample, this clonotype was seen many times. This chain connects TRBV6-2 or TRBV6-3 to TRBJ2-4; D possibly corresponds to TRBD2 (6 bases). V lost 11 bases and J lost 5, with 16 bases in between. Germline V lookup: CDR1 MNHEY, CDR2 SVGEGT. The CDR3 covers 13 residues. CDR3: CACAVGTQNIQYF. The CDR3 DNA reads as TGTGCCTGCGCGGTTGGGACTCAAAACATTCAGTACTTC.

Remarks on this clonotype: With a much larger clone just one base away, this may be a read error. The chain is built from TRBV20-1 and TRBJ2-5; TRBD2 matches at 9 bases. The CDR3 loop spans 16 amino acids. The germline V gene encodes CDR1 DFQATT and CDR2 SNEGSKA (reference sequence). Unmatched junction bases numbered 11, after V lost 5 bases and J lost 1 base. The CDR3 DNA reads as TGCAGTGCTTGGGGGAAGCCGGGACTAGCCCAAGAGACCCAGTACTTC. It yields the protein CSAWGKPGLAQETQYF.

This clonotype was found many times. The chain employs TRBV20-1 and TRBJ1-5, with a weak D call TRBD1 (5 bases). CDR3 size: 13 residues. V was shortened by 4 bases and J by 4 bases, with 11 bases between the two germline ends. CDR1 and CDR2 from the germline V gene are DFQATT and SNEGSKA (reference sequence). The CDR3 DNA reads TGCAGTGCTACAGACAGTACTAATCAGCCCCAGCATTTT. This gives the protein CSATDSTNQPQHF.